Following are 7 T cell receptor beta chains from one sample sequenced in a study of blood T cell repertoires in COVID-19 (dated by TCRdb to between 2020 and 2021). The library came from the immunoSEQ multiplex PCR assay. This immuneACCESS table, as held by TCRdb, lists in-frame sequences with V and J called but not all clones. Of the missing ones, under half trace to an unresolved V gene in checked studies; the others have no known cause. A total of about 200,000 clones appear in this sample, around 75% of them only once. The ten largest account for around 5.9% of the sample. Input material: peripheral blood. These receptors were obtained from a middle-aged woman with COVID-19, enrolled during active disease.

The chain couples TRBV6-1 to TRBJ2-1; 7 bases are shared with TRBD1. Germline V gives CDR1 MNHNS, CDR2 SASEGT. The CDR3 totals 15 residues. V shed 0 bases and J 9 bases; nucleotides not matched to a gene: 8. The CDR3 spells CASSEALGPGGEQFF. CDR3 nucleotide sequence: TGTGCCAGCAGTGAAGCGCTTGGGCCAGGGGGTGAGCAGTTCTTC.

This chain links TRBV11-2 with TRBJ1-6; the match to TRBD1 covers 7 bases. The V and J ends lost 5 bases and 7 bases, in that order; junction bases with no gene match: 8. The CDR3 is made up of 15 amino acids. From germline, CDR1 is SGHAT and CDR2 FQNNGV. CDR3 DNA: TGTGCCAGCAGCCGGCCGGGGACAGCAAATTCACCCCTCCACTTT. Protein sequence: CASSRPGTANSPLHF. Filled out from reference TRBV11-2 and TRBJ1-6, the complete variable domain reads EAGVAQSPRYKIIEKRQSVAFWCNPISGHATLYWYQQILGQGPKLLIQFQNNGVVDDSQLPKDRFSAERLKGVDSTLKIQPAKLEDSAVYLCASSRPGTANSPLHFGNGTRLTVT.

The chain is built from TRBV5-1 and TRBJ2-7; possibly TRBD2 for D (5 bases). V dropped 1 base and J dropped 1 base, with 12 bases sitting between them. The CDR3 totals 15 residues. Germline V lookup: CDR1 SGHRS, CDR2 YFSETQ. This CDR3 reads CASSLLVGESYEQYF. In nucleotides, the CDR3 is TGCGCCAGCAGCTTGCTTGTCGGGGAATCCTACGAGCAGTACTTC.

The chain couples TRBV11-2 to TRBJ1-5; TRBD1 matches at 7 bases. From germline, CDR1 is SGHAT and CDR2 FQNNGV. The CDR3 sequence is 13 residues long. The junction had 10 bases not matched to a gene; V was cut back by 6 bases and J by 11 bases. CDR3 residues: CASSRQGQSAQHF. CDR3 DNA sequence: TGTGCCAGCAGTCGACAGGGACAATCAGCCCAGCATTTT.

The chain carries TRBV11-3 and TRBJ2-3, with D perhaps matching TRBD2 (7 bases). This CDR3 comprises 16 residues. The germline gives CDR1 SGHNT, CDR2 YENEEA. V was clipped by 4 bases and J by 8 bases, with 22 bases between them. CDR3 nucleotide sequence: TGTGCCAGCAGCTCATCATCGGGGGGCCCACAAGGTACGCAGTATTTT. It codes for CASSSSSGGPQGTQYF.

This clone occurred once. The chain links TRBV15 to TRBJ1-2, with 9 bases matching TRBD1. V was clipped by 5 bases and J by 4 bases; unmatched bases: 5. Germline lookup yields CDR1 LNHNV and CDR2 YYDKDF (reference sequence). The CDR3 is made up of 14 amino acids. CDR3: CATSGGTGSYGYTF. CDR3 sequence (DNA): TGTGCCACCAGCGGCGGGACAGGGAGCTATGGCTACACCTTC.

This clone was picked up a small number of times. The chain has TRBV19 and TRBJ2-7; TRBD1 agrees at 9 bases. With V trimmed by 4 bases and J by 5 bases, 9 bases remained unmatched. The length of the CDR3 is 15 residues. In germline, CDR1 is LNHDA, CDR2 SQIVND (reference sequence). The CDR3 DNA follows: TGTGCCAGTAGTAAGGGGACAGGGACGACGAACGAGCAGTACTTC. Its protein product is CASSKGTGTTNEQYF. The variable domain in full, completed from reference TRBV19 and TRBJ2-7, reads DGGITQSPKYLFRKEGQNVTLSCEQNLNHDAMYWYRQDPGQGLRLIYYSQIVNDFQKGDIAEGYSVSREKKESFPLTVTSAQKNPTAFYLCASSKGTGTTNEQYFGPGTRLTVT.